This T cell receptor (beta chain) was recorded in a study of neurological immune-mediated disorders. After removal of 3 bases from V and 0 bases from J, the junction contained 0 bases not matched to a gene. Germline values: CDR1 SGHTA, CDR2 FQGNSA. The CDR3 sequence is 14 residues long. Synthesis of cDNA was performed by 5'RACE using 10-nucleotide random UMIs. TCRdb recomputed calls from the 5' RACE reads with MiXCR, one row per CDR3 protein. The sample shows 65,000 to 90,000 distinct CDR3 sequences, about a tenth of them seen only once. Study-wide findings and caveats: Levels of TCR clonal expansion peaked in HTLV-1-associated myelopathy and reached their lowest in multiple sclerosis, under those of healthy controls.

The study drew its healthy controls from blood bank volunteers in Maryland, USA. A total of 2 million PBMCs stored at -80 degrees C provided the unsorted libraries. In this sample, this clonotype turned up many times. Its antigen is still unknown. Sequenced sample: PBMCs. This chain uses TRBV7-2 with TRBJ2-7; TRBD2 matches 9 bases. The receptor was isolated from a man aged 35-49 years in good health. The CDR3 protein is CASSFSGSSYEQYF. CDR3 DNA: TGTGCCAGCAGCTTTAGCGGGAGCTCCTACGAGCAGTACTTC.